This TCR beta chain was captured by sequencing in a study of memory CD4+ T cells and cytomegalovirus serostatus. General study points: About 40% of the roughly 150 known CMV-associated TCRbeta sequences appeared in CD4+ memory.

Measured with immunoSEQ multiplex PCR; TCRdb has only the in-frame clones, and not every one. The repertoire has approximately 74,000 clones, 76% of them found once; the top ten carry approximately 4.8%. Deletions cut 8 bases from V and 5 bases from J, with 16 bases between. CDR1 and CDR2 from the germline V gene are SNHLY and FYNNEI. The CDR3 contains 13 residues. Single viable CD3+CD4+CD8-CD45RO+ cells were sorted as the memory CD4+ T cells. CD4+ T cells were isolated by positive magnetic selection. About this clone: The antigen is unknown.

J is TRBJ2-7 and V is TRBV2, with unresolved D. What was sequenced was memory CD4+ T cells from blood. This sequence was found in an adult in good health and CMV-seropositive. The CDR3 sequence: CASQRTGSDEQYF. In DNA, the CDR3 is TGTGCCAGCCAAAGGACCGGATCGGACGAGCAGTACTTC. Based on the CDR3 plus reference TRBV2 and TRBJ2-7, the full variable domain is EPEVTQTPSHQVTQMGQEVILRCVPISNHLYFYWYRQILGQKVEFLVSFYNNEISEKSEIFDDQFSVERPDGSNFTLKIRSTKLEDSAMYFCASQRTGSDEQYFGPGTRLTVT.